This TCR beta chain is drawn from a study of technical replicates of blood from several donors. V lost 0 bases, J lost 2 bases, and 7 bases lay in between. The CDR3 has 13 residues. The V gene's germline CDR1 is GTSNPN and CDR2 SVGIG (reference sequence). Sequenced by immunoSEQ multiplex PCR; TCRdb stores in-frame clones only, minus some. The sample holds approximately 70,000 clones; over 95% are singletons and the top ten take 0.24%. On this clone: The same CDR3 also results from other DNA sequences found in this sample.

The genes are TRBV30 and TRBJ1-1; D is uncertain. What was sequenced was T cells isolated from PBMCs. The sequence came from a human donor in good health. For the CDR3, the DNA is TGTGCCTGGAGTGTCCAGGCCAACACTGAAGCTTTCTTT. Translated: CAWSVQANTEAFF.